This passage covers 8 T cell receptor beta chains from one sample sequenced in a study of beta chain features in type 1 diabetes. Every isolated RNA sample was fully reverse transcribed, so sequencing captured expressed TCRB transcripts. Data came from immunoSEQ multiplex PCR; TCRdb stores just in-frame clones and leaves some out. The table records 350,000 to 400,000 clones, over 13% of them present only once. The specimen was naive CD4+ T cells from blood. These receptors originate from a woman aged 18 to 35 in good health.

The chain combines TRBV4-2 with TRBJ2-1; unclear D gene. CDR3 length equals 15 residues. Germline loops: CDR1 LGHNA, CDR2 YNFKEQ. V was trimmed by 0 bases and J by 8 bases, leaving 14 bases between them. The CDR3 loop is CASSQDLFSFDEQFF. The CDR3 region has the DNA TGTGCCAGCAGCCAAGATCTGTTTAGTTTCGATGAGCAGTTCTTC.

This clone occurred a few times. This chain links TRBV29-1 with TRBJ1-1, with D unresolved. The germline CDR1 and CDR2 sequences are SQVTM and ANQGSEA. This CDR3 has 15 amino acids. V was cut by 3 bases and J by 0 bases, with 14 bases left in between. The CDR3 loop is CSVEGESGMNTEAFF. CDR3 in DNA: TGCAGCGTTGAGGGTGAGTCGGGAATGAACACTGAAGCTTTCTTT.

This clone was detected only a few times. V and J are TRBV4-1 and TRBJ2-3; 9 bases map to TRBD1. CDR3 length: 16 residues. With 1 base clipped from V and 5 bases from J, the junction kept 7 bases outside the gene matches. The germline CDR1 and CDR2 sequences are MGHRA and YSYEKL. The CDR3 spells CASSQVNRGPLDTQYF. DNA of the CDR3: TGCGCCAGCAGCCAAGTGAACAGGGGGCCGCTAGATACGCAGTATTTT.

V usage is TRBV30 and J usage is TRBJ1-1, with a weak D call TRBD1 (6 bases). Germline CDR1 GTSNPN, CDR2 SVGIG (reference sequence). V gave up 0 bases and J gave up 2 bases, with 19 bases separating them. The CDR3 sequence is 17 residues long. Here the CDR3 reads CAWSVRGRGLSNTEAFF. The CDR3 DNA follows: TGTGCCTGGAGTGTAAGGGGCAGGGGCCTTTCTAACACTGAAGCTTTCTTT.

J is TRBJ2-7 and V is TRBV4-1; D remains unclear. CDR1 and CDR2 (germline): MGHRA, YSYEKL. Between the trimmed V and J ends, which lost 2 bases and 2 bases, there was a span of 13 bases. The CDR3 runs 15 residues. The CDR3: CASSQPLLQAYEQYF. The CDR3 region has the DNA TGCGCCAGCAGCCAACCCTTACTACAAGCCTACGAGCAGTACTTC.

Concerning this clone itself: Other DNA variants within this sample encode the same CDR3. The chain uses TRBV18 and TRBJ1-1; TRBD1 aligns across 7 bases. J was trimmed by 0 bases and V by 3 bases; bases with no gene match: 1. The CDR3 length is 14 residues. Germline V gene data show CDR1 as KGHSH and CDR2 as LQKENI. CDR3 in amino acids: CASSPGTVNTEAFF. CDR3 DNA sequence: TGTGCCAGCTCACCCGGGACAGTGAACACTGAAGCTTTCTTT.

This clone was seen a handful of times. This CDR3 is also generated by other DNA sequences in the sample. The rearrangement joins TRBV29-1 to TRBJ1-5, with unresolved D. Germline V gives CDR1 SQVTM, CDR2 ANQGSEA. This CDR3 comprises 12 residues. The V and J ends lost 4 bases and 2 bases respectively, with 6 bases between them. The CDR3, as DNA: TGCAGCGTTGCTCGGGGCAATCAGCCCCAGCATTTT. Translation gives CSVARGNQPQHF. Variable domain in full (rest from reference TRBV29-1 and TRBJ1-5): SAVISQKPSRDICQRGTSLTIQCQVDSQVTMMFWYRQQPGQSLTLIATANQGSEATYESGFVIDKFPISRPNLTFSTLTVSNMSPEDSSIYLCSVARGNQPQHFGDGTRLSIL.

Only a few counts were recorded for this clone. This sample includes further DNA sequences coding for the same CDR3. V and J are TRBV5-1 and TRBJ2-5; D is possibly TRBD2 (5 bases). Trimming pared 10 bases from V and 5 bases from J, leaving 9 bases between. The CDR3 covers 10 residues. From germline, CDR1 is SGHRS and CDR2 YFSETQ. The CDR3 nucleotides read TGCGCCTCCAGCGGTGAGACCCAGTACTTC. It yields the protein CASSGETQYF. Using reference TRBV5-1 and TRBJ2-5 for the parts outside the CDR3, the full variable domain is KAGVTQTPRYLIKTRGQQVTLSCSPISGHRSVSWYQQTPGQGLQFLFEYFSETQRNKGNFPGRFSGRQFSNSRSEMNVSTLELGDSALYLCASSGETQYFGPGTRLLVL.